This T cell receptor (beta chain) was obtained from a study of blood T cell repertoires in COVID-19. Profiled with immunoSEQ multiplex PCR; TCRdb holds only in-frame clones, not every one. This table holds some 120,000 clones, about three quarters found once. This clone was picked up one time. This TCR was sampled from a woman in her 70s with acute or convalescent COVID-19. Sequenced input: peripheral blood.

CDR3 coding DNA: TGTGCCAGCACCCGAGACAGGGGCGGCTACACCTTC. This codes for CASTRDRGGYTF. V and J are TRBV2 and TRBJ1-2; 8 bases agree with TRBD1. The V gene end was trimmed by 7 bases and the J gene end by 8 bases; junction bases not matched to a gene: 6. The CDR3 loop spans 12 amino acids. Germline CDR1 reads SNHLY; CDR2 reads FYNNEI.